This T cell receptor (beta chain) derives from a study of blood T cell repertoires in COVID-19. CDR1 and CDR2 from the germline V gene are PRHDT and FYEKMQ (reference sequence). There are 12 residues in the CDR3. V lost 5 bases and J lost 5, with 7 bases in between. In its sample, this clone was seen a few times. Here immunoSEQ multiplex PCR was the method, and the copy in TCRdb shows in-frame clones only, minus some. The data contain about 42,000 clones, around 80% of them singletons. This rearrangement joins TRBV13 to TRBJ1-5; no clear D gene. The source is a human donor in a cohort sampled during active COVID-19. Sample: peripheral blood. CDR3 bases: TGTGCCAGCAGCCTAAACGATCAGCCCCAGCATTTT. Its translation: CASSLNDQPQHF.